The clone carrying this T cell receptor beta chain was recorded many times. Its antigen is unidentified. This record comes from a study of spatial heterogeneity in lung cancer. Study summary: Raw-read counts averaged over ten per unique TCR and UMI combination.

The time point: sample taken at primary tumor resection. The sequenced material consisted of unsorted whole RNA from tumor, nontumor lung or frozen PBMC. Approximately 70 TRACERx patients with early, untreated non-small cell lung cancer donated samples. Carried by each TCR cDNA molecule was a unique molecular identifier. TCRdb reprocessed the 5' RACE reads via MiXCR and lists one record per CDR3 protein. The sample includes about 26,000 distinct CDR3 sequences, 9.5% to 15% of them seen just once. General observations from the study: Ubiquitous, expanded tumor-derived TCRs were more frequently observed in blood at resection than at follow-up.

The sequence came from a female donor with early-stage non-small cell lung cancer. The material sequenced was PBMCs, taken at surgery.

CDR3 protein: CASSQSRGADTQYF. The CDR3 coding sequence is TGTGCCAGCAGCCAATCTAGGGGCGCAGATACGCAGTATTTT. The chain links TRBV14 to TRBJ2-3, with D perhaps TRBD1 (5 bases). The CDR3 runs 14 residues. Per germline, CDR1 SGHDN and CDR2 FVKESK. The germline V and J ends were trimmed by 2 bases and 4 bases, with 10 bases remaining between them.